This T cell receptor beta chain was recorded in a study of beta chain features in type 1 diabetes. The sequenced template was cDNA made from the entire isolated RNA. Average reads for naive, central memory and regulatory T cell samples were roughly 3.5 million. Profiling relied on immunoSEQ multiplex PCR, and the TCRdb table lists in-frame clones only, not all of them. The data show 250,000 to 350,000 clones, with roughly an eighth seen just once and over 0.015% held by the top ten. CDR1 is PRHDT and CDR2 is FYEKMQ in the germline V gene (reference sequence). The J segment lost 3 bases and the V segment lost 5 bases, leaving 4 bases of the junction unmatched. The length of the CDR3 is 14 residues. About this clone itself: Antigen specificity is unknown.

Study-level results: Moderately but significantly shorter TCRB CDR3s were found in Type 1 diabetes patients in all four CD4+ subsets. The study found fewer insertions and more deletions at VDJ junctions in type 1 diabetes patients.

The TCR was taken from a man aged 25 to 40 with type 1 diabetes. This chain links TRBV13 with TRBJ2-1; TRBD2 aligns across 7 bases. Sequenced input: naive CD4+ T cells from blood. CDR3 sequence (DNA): TGTGCCAGCAGCCCGCGGACTAGCTACAATGAGCAGTTCTTC. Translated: CASSPRTSYNEQFF.